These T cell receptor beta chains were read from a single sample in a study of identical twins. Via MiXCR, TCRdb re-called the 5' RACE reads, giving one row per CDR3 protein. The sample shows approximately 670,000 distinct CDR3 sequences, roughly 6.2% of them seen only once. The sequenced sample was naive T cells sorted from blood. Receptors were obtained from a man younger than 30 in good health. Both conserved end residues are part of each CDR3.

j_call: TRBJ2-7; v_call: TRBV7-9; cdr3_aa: CASSRGDWEQYF
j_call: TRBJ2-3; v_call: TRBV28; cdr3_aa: CASTSPGLQFTDTQYF
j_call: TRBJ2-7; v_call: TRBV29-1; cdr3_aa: CSVAGTSEQYF
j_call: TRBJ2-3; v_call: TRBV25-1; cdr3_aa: CASRAGTGGRRDTQYF
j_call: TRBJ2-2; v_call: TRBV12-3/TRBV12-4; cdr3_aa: CASSIGDTGELFF
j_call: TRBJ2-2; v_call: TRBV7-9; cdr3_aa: CASTTWVSGELFF
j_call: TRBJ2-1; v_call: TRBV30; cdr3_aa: CAWSKGLAGEHEQFF
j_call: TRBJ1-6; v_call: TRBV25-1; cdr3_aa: CASSERTGPNNSPLHF
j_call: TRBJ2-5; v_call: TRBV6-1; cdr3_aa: CASSKLGEETQYF
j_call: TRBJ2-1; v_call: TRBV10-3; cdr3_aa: CAIGRTSYNEQFF
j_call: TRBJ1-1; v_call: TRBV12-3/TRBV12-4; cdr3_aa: CASSLGGASTEAFF